This T cell receptor beta chain was recovered during a study of T cell responses to AZD1222 COVID-19 vaccine. The CDR3 is 16 amino acids long, termini counted. The table came from immunoSEQ multiplex PCR; TCRdb's copy has only in-frame clones and leaves some out. The table lists 95,000 to 150,000 clones, 80% to 90% of them singletons. Remarks on this clone: Because it lacks the conserved phenylalanine or tryptophan at the end, this CDR3 is likely a read error. No DNA is shown, since the ends of the CDR3 on it are uncertain; the CDR3 is the one TCRdb lists.

The sequencing used peripheral blood, collected on day 0 of AZD1222 vaccination. The origin of this receptor is an adult in good health. The rearrangement links TRBV23-1 to TRBJ1-2; no check of the table's D call, TRBD1, against the DNA was made. TRBV23-1 is labeled an ORF, and its function is uncertain. CDR3 region: CASSHPRTGQGAGRDR.